This TCR beta chain was found in a study of T cell changes during pregnancy in multiple sclerosis. TCRdb keeps only in-frame clones here, not all; method: immunoSEQ multiplex PCR. In the table there are about 110,000 clones, around 90% of which are singletons. The sample in question was peripheral blood, obtained after pregnancy. This clonotype was sampled from a female donor with multiple sclerosis, enrolled in a pregnancy study.

The CDR3 protein is CASSQVEAGTHNEQFF. Here the CDR3 DNA reads TGTGCCAGCAGCCAAGTGGAGGCGGGAACACACAATGAGCAGTTCTTC. The genes are TRBV4-2 and TRBJ2-1; perhaps TRBD2 as D (6 bases). The length of the CDR3 is 16 residues. With 1 base removed from V and 5 bases from J, the gap between germline ends came to 15 bases. In germline, CDR1 is LGHNA, CDR2 YNFKEQ.